Presented here are 15 T cell receptor beta chains from one specimen sequenced in a study of T cell responses to AZD1222 COVID-19 vaccine. The table came from immunoSEQ multiplex PCR; TCRdb's copy has only in-frame clones and leaves some out. The sample holds about 180,000 clones, just under 90% seen once. The specimen comprised peripheral blood, sampled 28 days after the second dose of the MenACWY control vaccine. The receptor source for this set is an adult who received the MenACWY meningococcal vaccine as a control.

V and J are TRBV10-1 and TRBJ2-7; no definite D call. CDR1 is WNHNN and CDR2 is SYGVQD in the germline V gene (reference sequence). CDR3 length equals 14 residues. V was shortened by 0 bases and J by 4 bases, with 10 bases between the two germline ends. The CDR3 DNA reads TGCGCCAGCAGTGAGTCGACCCTCAGATACGAGCAGTACTTC. Its translation is CASSESTLRYEQYF.

The chain links TRBV2 to TRBJ1-3; D not resolved. CDR1 is SNHLY, CDR2 FYNNEI, per germline. This CDR3 contains 16 residues. The germline V and J ends were trimmed by 3 bases and 0 bases, with 12 bases remaining between them. The CDR3 region has the DNA TGTGCCAGCAGTGAGCGCGCAGACTACTCTGGAAACACCATATATTTT. Translated, it gives CASSERADYSGNTIYF. Full variable domain (missing parts from reference TRBV2 and TRBJ1-3): EPEVTQTPSHQVTQMGQEVILRCVPISNHLYFYWYRQILGQKVEFLVSFYNNEISEKSEIFDDQFSVERPDGSNFTLKIRSTKLEDSAMYFCASSERADYSGNTIYFGEGSWLTVV.

V usage is TRBV11-2 and J usage is TRBJ1-4; perhaps TRBD1 as D (5 bases). The V gene's germline CDR1 is SGHAT and CDR2 FQNNGV. The CDR3 spans 15 residues. Trimming shortened V by 5 bases and J by 7 bases, and 17 bases separated the two germline ends. This CDR3 is CASSPSWGMGEKLFF. CDR3 in DNA: TGTGCCAGCAGCCCCAGTTGGGGGATGGGTGAAAAACTGTTTTTT.

The chain couples TRBV2 to TRBJ1-5, with 10 bases that match TRBD1. V shed 7 bases and J 4 bases; nucleotides not matched to a gene: 4. The CDR3 totals 14 residues. Per germline, CDR1 SNHLY and CDR2 FYNNEI. The DNA of the CDR3 is TGTGCCAGCATAAGGGGACAGGGGAATCAGCCCCAGCATTTT. Translation gives CASIRGQGNQPQHF.

The chain has TRBV7-9 and TRBJ1-2; 9 bases line up with TRBD1. With 1 base clipped from V and 5 bases from J, the junction kept 5 bases outside the gene matches. Looked up from germline, CDR1 is SEHNR and CDR2 is FQNEAQ (reference sequence). This CDR3 contains 15 residues. This CDR3 reads CASSLVRQGDYGYTF. Here the CDR3 DNA reads TGTGCCAGCAGCTTAGTTAGACAGGGGGATTATGGCTACACCTTC.

The V gene is TRBV3-1 (or the pseudogene TRBV3-2), the J gene TRBJ1-4; D is unclear. CDR1 is LGHDT, CDR2 YNNKEL, per germline (reference sequence). The CDR3 contains 14 residues. V was clipped by 4 bases and J by 7 bases, with 13 bases between them. Here the CDR3 reads CASSRDTAGEKLFF. The CDR3 bases are TGTGCCAGCAGCCGAGACACCGCGGGTGAAAAACTGTTTTTT.

The rearrangement joins TRBV5-5 to TRBJ2-7; D may be TRBD2 (5 bases). The V end lost 2 bases, the J end lost 2 bases, and 17 bases lay between the germline ends. The V gene's germline CDR1 is SGHKS and CDR2 YYEKEE (reference sequence). CDR3 length: 16 residues. In nucleotides, the CDR3 is TGTGCCAGCAGCTTACTCGGCGGCGGAGCGGCCTACGAGCAGTACTTC. Protein product: CASSLLGGGAAYEQYF.

The V gene is TRBV28, the J gene TRBJ1-3; 7 nucleotides agree with TRBD1. The V gene end was trimmed by 1 base and the J gene end by 4 bases; junction bases not matched to a gene: 4. The germline V gene encodes CDR1 MDHEN and CDR2 SYDVKM. This CDR3 has 15 residues. CDR3 residues: CASSLSTGSGNTIYF. The CDR3 DNA is TGTGCCAGCAGTTTATCGACAGGGAGCGGAAACACCATATATTTT.

The V and J genes are TRBV7-7 and TRBJ2-1; 7 nucleotides agree with TRBD2. The CDR3 length is 15 residues. CDR1 and CDR2 (germline): SSHAT, FNYEAQ (reference sequence). The trim removed 5 bases at V and 0 bases at J, leaving 4 bases unmatched. CDR3 sequence: CASSPSGTSYNEQFF. The CDR3 coding sequence is TGTGCCAGCAGCCCCAGCGGGACCTCCTACAATGAGCAGTTCTTC.

A few counts support this clone. The same CDR3 can be traced to other DNA sequences in this sample. This chain joins TRBV7-9 and TRBJ1-2, with D uncertain. V was trimmed by 3 bases and J by 2 bases, leaving 7 bases between them. The CDR3 loop spans 13 amino acids. The germline V gene encodes CDR1 SEHNR and CDR2 FQNEAQ (reference sequence). CDR3 nucleotides: TGTGCCAGCAGCTTTCCAGGCAACTATGGCTACACCTTC. Its protein is CASSFPGNYGYTF.

This rearrangement joins TRBV30 to TRBJ1-5; 7 nucleotides line up with TRBD1. CDR3 length: 13 amino acids. The germline V gene has CDR1 GTSNPN and CDR2 SVGIG (reference sequence). V was clipped by 5 bases and J by 5 bases; unmatched bases: 6. CDR3 sequence reads: CAWATGIDQPQHF. DNA for the CDR3: TGTGCCTGGGCGACAGGGATTGATCAGCCCCAGCATTTT.

CDR3 nucleotide sequence: TGTGCCAGCAGTACGCCCTTAACAGTGAACACTGAAGCTTTCTTT. Translated: CASSTPLTVNTEAFF. The gene calls are TRBV6-6 and TRBJ1-1; D is uncertain. The CDR3 totals 15 residues. Germline V gene data show CDR1 as MNHNY and CDR2 as SVGAGI (reference sequence). Between the trimmed V and J ends, which lost 5 bases and 0 bases, there was a span of 13 bases.

The chain recombines TRBV9 with TRBJ2-2; D unresolved. Trimming took 0 bases from V and 6 from J, leaving 9 bases between them. The germline V gene encodes CDR1 SGDLS and CDR2 YYNGEE. This CDR3 contains 14 residues. The CDR3, as DNA: TGTGCCAGCAGCGTAGGACCAATACCCGGGGAGCTGTTTTTT. Amino acids: CASSVGPIPGELFF.

The chain uses TRBV30 and TRBJ1-1; 7 nucleotides agree with TRBD1. Germline V gene lookup returns CDR1 GTSNPN and CDR2 SVGIG (reference sequence). CDR3 length equals 13 residues. The V gene end was trimmed by 2 bases and the J gene end by 1 base; junction bases not matched to a gene: 1. DNA for the CDR3: TGTGCCTGGAGTCCAGGGGGGAACACTGAAGCTTTCTTT. Amino acid sequence: CAWSPGGNTEAFF.

The chain combines TRBV7-9 with TRBJ2-1; either TRBD1 or TRBD2 may fit D (5 bases each). CDR1 SEHNR and CDR2 FQNEAQ come from the germline V gene (reference sequence). The CDR3 is made up of 14 amino acids. V was shortened by 7 bases and J by 1 base, with 11 bases between the two germline ends. The CDR3 DNA follows: TGTGCCAGCACCCTAGAGGGGTCCTACAATGAGCAGTTCTTC. It is translated as CASTLEGSYNEQFF.